The rows below give T cell receptor beta chains drawn from one sample of a study of identical twins. MiXCR, run by TCRdb on the 5' RACE reads, gives a single entry per CDR3 protein. The repertoire includes nearly 650,000 distinct CDR3 sequences, about 7.1% of them detected once, and roughly 1.6% sits in the top ten. A further study also used this sample, focusing on yellow fever vaccine responses in identical twins.

The sample consisted of PBMCs. The receptors come from a woman aged 18-35 years in good health. Both conserved end residues are part of each CDR3. A D gene is named only where the DNA matches it firmly. Rows may omit the clone size; those that give it use once, few, many or a size class.

v_call	clone_size	d_call	j_call	cdr3_aa	cdr3_nt
TRBV9	.	TRBD1	TRBJ2-5	CASSPTGQGARETQYF	TGTGCCAGCAGCCCTACGGGACAGGGGGCTCGAGAGACCCAGTACTTC
TRBV15	few	TRBD1	TRBJ2-3	CATSRVGTGLRDTQYF	TGTGCCACCAGCAGAGTGGGGACAGGGTTACGAGATACGCAGTATTTT
TRBV7-3	many	TRBD1	TRBJ2-7	CASSMGQGAYEQYF	TGTGCCAGCAGCATGGGACAGGGGGCATACGAGCAGTACTTC
TRBV6-6	.	.	TRBJ2-1	CASSLRETHEQFF	TGTGCCAGCAGTCTCCGGGAGACGCATGAGCAGTTCTTC
TRBV6-1	many	TRBD1	TRBJ1-5	CATRGQPSSQPQHF	TGTGCCACGAGGGGACAGCCTTCCTCTCAGCCCCAGCATTTT
TRBV12-3/TRBV12-4	many	.	TRBJ2-3	CASSPRTASTDTQYF	TGTGCCAGCAGTCCACGGACAGCGAGCACAGATACGCAGTATTTT
TRBV12-3/TRBV12-4	once	.	TRBJ2-2	CAGRSTTNTGELFF	TGTGCCGGCAGATCCACTACGAACACCGGGGAGCTGTTTTTT
TRBV4-1	.	.	TRBJ2-5	CASSQDSSLAGGGETQYF	TGCGCCAGCAGCCAAGATTCTTCCCTGGCGGGTGGGGGAGAGACCCAGTACTTC
TRBV5-1	few	TRBD1	TRBJ2-2	CASSSTGGPGELFF	TGCGCCAGCAGTTCTACAGGGGGCCCCGGGGAGCTGTTTTTT
TRBV7-2	.	TRBD2	TRBJ2-7	CASSPLAGVGYEQYF	TGTGCCAGCAGCCCTCTAGCGGGAGTAGGGTACGAGCAGTACTTC
TRBV3-1	many	.	TRBJ1-5	CASSQAGHLPRQDSNQPQHF	TGTGCCAGCAGCCAAGCCGGACACCTTCCGCGGCAGGATAGCAATCAGCCCCAGCATTTT
TRBV18	many	.	TRBJ2-1	CASTAAARLQFF	TGTGCCAGCACTGCAGCGGCCAGGCTGCAGTTCTTC
TRBV11-3	many	.	TRBJ2-4	CASSLVPLENIQYF	TGTGCCAGCAGCTTAGTGCCTCTAGAAAACATTCAGTACTTC
TRBV28	.	TRBD2	TRBJ2-3	CASSFGGGNADTQYF	TGTGCCAGCAGTTTCGGCGGGGGGAACGCAGATACGCAGTATTTT
TRBV20-1	once	TRBD2	TRBJ2-7	CCARDGTSGFSYEQYF	TGCTGTGCTAGAGATGGGACTAGCGGTTTCTCCTACGAGCAGTACTTC
TRBV2	.	TRBD1	TRBJ1-5	CASSGTGRDQPQHF	TGTGCCAGCAGTGGGACAGGGAGGGATCAGCCCCAGCATTTT
TRBV28	.	TRBD2	TRBJ2-7	CASQLAGVEQYF	TGTGCCAGCCAATTAGCGGGAGTCGAGCAGTACTTC
TRBV5-1	many	.	TRBJ2-1	CASSLGRDGAYNEQFF	TGCGCCAGCAGCTTGGGGAGGGACGGGGCCTACAATGAGCAGTTCTTC
TRBV5-1	.	.	TRBJ2-1	CASSLEGDSGNEQFF	TGCGCCAGCAGCTTGGAAGGAGACTCGGGCAATGAGCAGTTCTTC
TRBV27	.	.	TRBJ2-1	CATKPQAGSYNEQFF	TGTGCCACGAAGCCCCAAGCGGGCTCCTACAATGAGCAGTTCTTC
TRBV4-2	.	TRBD1	TRBJ1-5	CASSQDRGTGNQPQHF	TGTGCCAGCAGCCAAGATAGGGGGACAGGGAATCAGCCCCAGCATTTT
TRBV20-1	few	TRBD1	TRBJ2-7	CSARDAGGAVFYEQYF	TGCAGTGCCAGAGACGCAGGGGGCGCGGTTTTCTACGAGCAGTACTTC
TRBV5-1	many	.	TRBJ2-1	CASSLDPRDSEQFF	TGCGCCAGCAGCTTGGACCCTCGAGACAGTGAGCAGTTCTTC
TRBV12-3/TRBV12-4	once	.	TRBJ2-7	CASSSPSTHEQYF	TGTGCCAGCAGTTCGCCTAGCACACACGAGCAGTACTTC
TRBV6-1	.	TRBD1	TRBJ2-5	CASGTPGQQETQYF	TGTGCCAGCGGTACCCCGGGACAGCAAGAGACCCAGTACTTC
TRBV24-1	many	TRBD2	TRBJ2-1	CATRAFSGTTGNEQFF	TGTGCCACCAGAGCCTTTAGCGGGACGACGGGCAATGAGCAGTTCTTC
TRBV20-1	few	TRBD1	TRBJ2-5	CSASSVSGGKETQYF	TGCAGTGCTAGTTCAGTGTCAGGGGGCAAAGAGACCCAGTACTTC
TRBV7-9	.	.	TRBJ1-5	CASTTSDQPQHF	TGTGCCAGTACCACTTCCGATCAGCCCCAGCATTTT
TRBV29-1	.	.	TRBJ2-7	CSVVDRVPNEQYF	TGCAGCGTTGTTGATCGGGTACCGAACGAGCAGTACTTC
TRBV29-1	.	.	TRBJ2-2	CSDDRDKQPQGCGAGELFF	TGCAGCGACGACCGGGACAAACAACCCCAGGGATGTGGGGCCGGGGAGCTGTTTTTT
TRBV12-3/TRBV12-4	.	.	TRBJ2-1	CASSLRTPSAVEQFF	TGTGCCAGCAGTTTACGGACTCCAAGTGCCGTTGAGCAGTTCTTC
TRBV3-1	many	.	TRBJ1-2	CASSPELGLYGYTF	TGTGCCAGCAGCCCCGAGTTAGGGCTTTATGGCTACACCTTC
TRBV7-9	few	.	TRBJ2-7	CASSYGTGGQYF	TGTGCCAGCAGCTATGGGACTGGCGGACAGTACTTC
TRBV20-1	few	.	TRBJ2-7	CSARDQLVGNEQYF	TGCAGTGCTAGAGATCAGCTAGTAGGTAACGAGCAGTACTTC
TRBV29-1	many	.	TRBJ2-5	CSVGFWRGETQYF	TGCAGCGTTGGTTTCTGGAGGGGGGAGACCCAGTACTTC
TRBV4-1	.	TRBD2	TRBJ2-1	CASSQGVAGGYNEQFF	TGCGCCAGCAGCCAAGGTGTAGCGGGGGGATACAATGAGCAGTTCTTC
TRBV5-1	.	.	TRBJ2-1	CASSFIQGNSNEQFF	TGCGCCAGCAGCTTTATACAGGGTAATAGCAATGAGCAGTTCTTC
TRBV20-1	many	TRBD2	TRBJ2-3	CSASSSSGGAADTQYF	TGCAGTGCTAGTAGTTCTAGCGGGGGGGCGGCAGATACGCAGTATTTT
TRBV12-3/TRBV12-4	many	.	TRBJ2-1	CASSLAGAGSYEQFF	TGTGCCAGCAGTTTAGCTGGGGCCGGGAGCTATGAGCAGTTCTTC
TRBV20-1	many	.	TRBJ1-1	CSATEQGDTEAFF	TGCAGTGCTACCGAACAGGGCGACACTGAAGCTTTCTTT
TRBV7-9	few	.	TRBJ2-1	CASSLGGLEFF	TGTGCCAGCAGCTTAGGAGGGTTGGAGTTCTTC
TRBV3-1	.	.	TRBJ2-1	CATSQDRGTRIYNEQFF	TGTGCCACCAGCCAAGATAGGGGGACTCGAATCTACAATGAGCAGTTCTTC
TRBV12-3/TRBV12-4	many	TRBD1	TRBJ1-2	CASSFMVETGLGGYTF	TGTGCCAGCAGTTTTATGGTGGAGACAGGGTTGGGAGGCTACACCTTC
TRBV6-5	few	.	TRBJ1-2	CASRNNYGYTF	TGTGCCAGCAGAAATAACTATGGCTACACCTTC
TRBV6-2/TRBV6-3	few	.	TRBJ2-2	CASSYIADTGELFF	TGTGCCAGCAGTTATATAGCGGACACCGGGGAGCTGTTTTTT
TRBV20-1	few	.	TRBJ2-7	CSAEGTYNGEQYF	TGCAGTGCAGAGGGGACCTACAACGGGGAGCAGTACTTC
TRBV9	many	TRBD2	TRBJ2-2	CASSLAGGIGELFF	TGTGCCTCAAGTCTAGCGGGAGGGATCGGGGAGCTGTTTTTT
TRBV20-1	.	TRBD1	TRBJ2-1	CSARGDRGLDEQFF	TGCAGTGCTAGAGGGGACAGGGGTTTAGATGAGCAGTTCTTC
TRBV24-1	few	.	TRBJ2-1	CATADGTYNEQFF	TGTGCCACCGCTGATGGGACCTACAATGAGCAGTTCTTC
TRBV4-2	few	TRBD2	TRBJ2-2	CASSPLGGRDTGELFF	TGTGCCAGCAGTCCCCTTGGCGGGAGGGACACCGGGGAGCTGTTTTTT
TRBV20-1	few	.	TRBJ1-1	CSAMLGSYTEAFF	TGCAGTGCTATGTTGGGGAGTTACACTGAAGCTTTCTTT
TRBV5-1	many	.	TRBJ2-7	CASTAGGSYEQYF	TGCGCCAGCACGGCCGGGGGCTCTTACGAGCAGTACTTC
TRBV15	.	.	TRBJ2-5	CATSVTTPHQETQYF	TGTGCCACCAGCGTCACCACGCCCCACCAAGAGACCCAGTACTTC
TRBV20-1	few	.	TRBJ1-1	CSARGWAFF	TGCAGTGCTAGAGGATGGGCTTTCTTT
TRBV20-1	many	TRBD2	TRBJ2-7	CSARTSGYEQYF	TGCAGTGCCCGGACTAGCGGCTACGAGCAGTACTTC
TRBV28	.	.	TRBJ2-2	CASTDALQGTGELFF	TGTGCCAGCACCGACGCCTTACAGGGTACCGGGGAGCTGTTTTTT
TRBV25-1	few	TRBD2	TRBJ2-5	CASSAIAGGGETQYF	TGTGCCAGCAGTGCCATAGCGGGAGGGGGGGAGACCCAGTACTTC
TRBV10-1	.	TRBD2	TRBJ2-7	CASSEGLEVNEQYF	TGCGCCAGCAGTGAGGGACTAGAGGTTAACGAGCAGTACTTC
TRBV6-1	.	TRBD2	TRBJ2-6	CASEPGLAGSGANVLTF	TGTGCCAGCGAACCGGGACTAGCCGGCTCTGGGGCCAACGTCCTGACTTTC